The TCR beta chain described here comes from a study of blood T cell repertoires in COVID-19. Looking at the study overall: The study drew acute and convalescent COVID-19 samples from the United States, Italy and Spain.

Per the original data handling: Amplified reference gene primers provided the basis for estimating nucleated cell counts. TCRdb's copy holds only in-frame clones and misses some; the assay was immunoSEQ multiplex PCR. That table is the source of V, J and clone size, and D and trimming were worked out from the DNA. The table lists about 110,000 clones, approximately 80% of them singletons. The receptor was derived from a woman in her sixties with acute or convalescent COVID-19. The specimen was peripheral blood.

The CDR3, as DNA: TGTGCCAGCAGCCTTAGTTGGGCGAACACTGAAGCTTTCTTT. This encodes CASSLSWANTEAFF. V and J are TRBV27 and TRBJ1-1; D is unresolved. Trimming shortened V by 6 bases and J by 1 base, and 12 bases separated the two germline ends. Germline V lookup: CDR1 MNHEY, CDR2 SMNVEV (reference sequence). The CDR3 is 14 residues long.